The 29 T cell receptor beta chains in this list originate from one sample, sequenced in a study of T cell responses to AZD1222 COVID-19 vaccine. Sequencing was performed with immunoSEQ multiplex PCR; in TCRdb, only in-frame clones are kept and a portion is missing. Among fewer than 200,000 clones, around 88% were seen once, and the ten largest hold about 9.9%. The material was peripheral blood, obtained 28 days after the second AZD1222 dose. The receptors stem from an adult who received the AZD1222 COVID-19 vaccine.

The J gene is TRBJ1-1, the V gene TRBV3-1 (or the pseudogene TRBV3-2); D unresolved. V dropped 4 bases and J dropped 4 bases, with 4 bases sitting between them. CDR1 LGHDT and CDR2 YNNKEL come from the germline V gene (reference sequence). The CDR3 consists of 11 residues. DNA for the CDR3: TGTGCCAGCAGCCGATCCACTGAAGCTTTCTTT. Translation: CASSRSTEAFF.

The rearrangement links TRBV5-1 to TRBJ2-1; the match to TRBD2 covers 10 bases. The CDR3 has 19 residues. V shed 0 bases, J shed 0 bases, and the junction held 9 bases outside the gene matches. CDR1 SGHRS and CDR2 YFSETQ come from the germline V gene. This chain's CDR3 is CASSLGLGSGGNSYNEQFF. In nucleotides, the CDR3 is TGCGCCAGCAGCTTGGGACTTGGTAGCGGGGGGAACTCCTACAATGAGCAGTTCTTC.

The chain is built from TRBV28 and TRBJ1-5; the D gene is possibly TRBD1 (5 bases). Germline V lookup: CDR1 MDHEN, CDR2 SYDVKM. Trimming stripped 3 bases from V and 4 bases from J, with 13 bases between. The length of the CDR3 is 15 residues. In DNA form, the CDR3 reads TGTGCCAGCAGTTTCGGGACCGGCGTTAATCAGCCCCAGCATTTT. Translated, it gives CASSFGTGVNQPQHF.

The chain is built from TRBV9 and TRBJ1-6; maybe TRBD1 (5 bases). The V and J ends lost 4 bases and 4 bases respectively, with 12 bases between them. This CDR3 has 15 residues. CDR1 is SGDLS and CDR2 is YYNGEE in the germline V gene. The CDR3 nucleotides read TGTGCCAGCAGCTCTTCCGGGGCGTATAATTCACCCCTCCACTTT. Protein product: CASSSSGAYNSPLHF.

The chain has TRBV7-8 and TRBJ2-5; D gene unclear. CDR3 length: 13 residues. Germline-derived CDR1 and CDR2 are SGHVS and FQNEAQ. V lost 5 bases to trimming and J lost 5 bases, with 12 bases between them. The CDR3 sequence is CASSPGLQETQYF. The CDR3 bases are TGTGCCAGCAGCCCCGGGCTCCAGGAGACCCAGTACTTC.

The V call is TRBV5-8, the J call TRBJ2-3; 9 bases agree with TRBD1. This CDR3 is built from 14 residues. J lost 2 bases, V lost 9 bases, and 7 bases had no gene match. Per the germline V gene, CDR1 is SGHTS and CDR2 is YDEGEE. The CDR3 loop reads CATPWDRVTDTQYF. In nucleotides, the CDR3 is TGTGCCACTCCCTGGGACAGGGTCACAGATACGCAGTATTTT.

The CDR3 is CASSHRGRQPSLGNIQYF. CDR3 coding DNA: TGTGCCAGCAGTCACAGGGGGCGACAACCCAGCCTGGGAAACATTCAGTACTTC. The V gene is TRBV28, the J gene TRBJ2-4, with 9 bases lining up with TRBD1. CDR3 length: 18 amino acids. The germline V gene has CDR1 MDHEN and CDR2 SYDVKM. V shed 5 bases, J shed 6 bases, and the junction held 17 bases outside the gene matches.

V is TRBV6-5 and J is TRBJ2-3; no firm D call. Looked up from germline, CDR1 is MNHEY and CDR2 is SVGAGI. The CDR3 runs to 15 residues. V dropped 6 bases and J dropped 0 bases, with 13 bases sitting between them. Written as DNA, the CDR3 is TGTGCCAGCAGCTACGGGTTCGGGAGCACAGATACGCAGTATTTT. Encoded protein: CASSYGFGSTDTQYF.

The rearrangement joins TRBV5-1 to TRBJ1-3, with D possibly being TRBD1 (6 bases). The CDR3 length is 12 residues. Germline V gene sequence: CDR1 SGHRS, CDR2 YFSETQ. V was clipped by 6 bases and J by 4 bases, with 8 bases between them. The CDR3 region is CASKGQGNTIYF. The CDR3 DNA follows: TGCGCCAGCAAAGGACAGGGAAACACCATATATTTT.

J is TRBJ2-2 and V is TRBV3-1 (or the pseudogene TRBV3-2); TRBD1 aligns across 9 bases. Looked up from germline, CDR1 is LGHDT and CDR2 is YNNKEL (reference sequence). J was trimmed by 4 bases and V by 3 bases; bases with no gene match: 3. CDR3 length equals 15 residues. CDR3 sequence: CASSQGQGITGELFF. The DNA for the CDR3 is TGTGCCAGCAGCCAGGGACAGGGAATCACCGGGGAGCTGTTTTTT.

This chain joins TRBV6-6 and TRBJ1-1; weak D call: TRBD1 (6 bases). Trimming removed 6 bases at V and 5 bases at J, with 22 bases between. The germline V gene encodes CDR1 MNHNY and CDR2 SVGAGI (reference sequence). The CDR3 has 16 residues. As DNA, the CDR3 is TGTGCCAGCAGCCGATCATCTGGAGGGGGATATACTGAAGCTTTCTTT. Its protein product is CASSRSSGGGYTEAFF.

The CDR3 DNA reads TGTGCCAGCAGCGTAGCTAGCTCTGGGGCCAACGTCCTGACTTTC. Encoded protein: CASSVASSGANVLTF. This chain links TRBV9 with TRBJ2-6, with D unclear. Germline CDR1 is SGDLS and CDR2 is YYNGEE. Trimming removed 0 bases from V and 0 bases from J, with 4 bases in between. The CDR3 has 15 residues.

V gene TRBV5-5 combines with J gene TRBJ2-7; the D gene is possibly TRBD2 (6 bases). Germline values: CDR1 SGHKS, CDR2 YYEKEE (reference sequence). This CDR3 contains 15 residues. The ends were cut back, 2 bases at V and 1 base at J, with 13 bases in the middle. CDR3 nucleotide sequence: TGTGCCAGCAGCTTAACGTGGGCGGGGTCCTACGAGCAGTACTTC. This encodes CASSLTWAGSYEQYF.

The gene calls are TRBV6-5 and TRBJ1-2, with D maybe TRBD1 (6 bases). This CDR3 has 13 amino acids. Germline CDR1 MNHEY, CDR2 SVGAGI. V lost 2 bases and J lost 8, with 12 bases in between. This CDR3 reads CASSYGGLEGYTF. The CDR3 DNA reads TGTGCCAGCAGTTACGGGGGCCTGGAGGGCTACACCTTC.

The sample holds a few counts of this clone. The chain joins TRBV7-9 to TRBJ1-5; 7 bases map to TRBD1. There are 16 residues in the CDR3. The germline CDR1 and CDR2 sequences are SEHNR and FQNEAQ (reference sequence). Trimming at V came to 5 bases and at J to 2 bases, leaving 9 bases not matched to a gene. Here the CDR3 reads CASSHQGVGGNQPQHF. In nucleotides, the CDR3 is TGTGCCAGCAGCCATCAGGGGGTCGGGGGCAATCAGCCCCAGCATTTT. Drawing the rest from reference TRBV7-9 and TRBJ1-5, the complete variable domain is DTGVSQNPRHKITKRGQNVTFRCDPISEHNRLYWYRQTLGQGPEFLTYFQNEAQLEKSRLLSDRFSAERPKGSFSTLEIQRTEQGDSAMYLCASSHQGVGGNQPQHFGDGTRLSIL.

The chain links TRBV27 to TRBJ1-1, with D maybe TRBD1 (5 bases). The germline gives CDR1 MNHEY, CDR2 SMNVEV (reference sequence). V gave up 6 bases and J gave up 4 bases, with 15 bases separating them. The CDR3 loop spans 14 amino acids. CDR3 nucleotides: TGTGCCAGCAGCCCTCTGGGGGTGTTCACTGAAGCTTTCTTT. Residues: CASSPLGVFTEAFF.

The CDR3 DNA follows: TGTGCCAGCAGCAAAAATCACGGGCGGGGGCAGTACTTC. It codes for CASSKNHGRGQYF. The chain links TRBV21-1 to TRBJ2-7; the D call TRBD2 from the table was never checked on the DNA. TRBV21-1 is assigned pseudogene status. The CDR3 runs 13 residues.

This sequence joins TRBV3-1 (or the pseudogene TRBV3-2) and TRBJ2-5, with TRBD2 identical over 11 bases. J gave up 5 bases and V 7 bases, and 9 bases lay outside the gene matches. CDR3 length: 15 residues. CDR1 and CDR2 (germline): LGHDT, YNNKEL (reference sequence). This chain's CDR3 is CASNRVSGGAETQYF. CDR3 DNA sequence: TGTGCCAGCAATCGGGTTAGCGGGGGGGCCGAGACCCAGTACTTC.

The chain joins TRBV4-3 to TRBJ2-7; 12 nucleotides align to TRBD2. The CDR3 runs to 17 residues. Germline CDR1 LGHNA, CDR2 YSLEER. Trimming took 2 bases from V and 4 from J; bases not matched to a gene: 9. DNA for the CDR3: TGCGCCAGCAGCCAATCCATCGCCGGGACTAGCGGGTACGAGCAGTACTTC. Residues: CASSQSIAGTSGYEQYF.

This clone was seen a few times. The chain is built from TRBV19 and TRBJ1-5; D possibly corresponds to TRBD1 (6 bases). This CDR3 is built from 14 residues. The V and J ends lost 6 bases and 2 bases respectively, with 11 bases between them. The germline V gene encodes CDR1 LNHDA and CDR2 SQIVND (reference sequence). CDR3 amino acids: CASRSYRGNQPQHF. CDR3 sequence (DNA): TGTGCCAGTAGATCATACAGGGGCAATCAGCCCCAGCATTTT.

The chain links TRBV7-9 to TRBJ2-1; 10 bases map to TRBD2. V was clipped by 1 base and J by 7 bases; unmatched bases: 4. This CDR3 contains 15 residues. Germline assignment: CDR1 SEHNR and CDR2 FQNEAQ (reference sequence). This CDR3 is CASSLEAGGPNEQFF. In DNA form, the CDR3 reads TGTGCCAGCAGCTTAGAAGCGGGGGGGCCGAATGAGCAGTTCTTC.

Concerning this clone: The same CDR3 also results from other DNA sequences found in this sample. The chain employs TRBV6-2 or TRBV6-3 and TRBJ1-5; 7 nucleotides line up with TRBD1. The V and J ends lost 5 bases and 0 bases, in that order; junction bases with no gene match: 4. CDR1 MNHEY and CDR2 SVGEGT come from the germline V gene. The length of the CDR3 is 15 residues. The CDR3 nucleotides read TGTGCCAGCAGTCCCGGACAGGTTAGCAATCAGCCCCAGCATTTT. Protein product: CASSPGQVSNQPQHF.

This chain joins TRBV9 and TRBJ2-5, with D perhaps matching TRBD1 (6 bases). This CDR3 is built from 13 residues. CDR1 is SGDLS, CDR2 YYNGEE, per germline. The V end lost 8 bases, the J end lost 1 base, and 12 bases lay between the germline ends. CDR3: CARSQGCQETQYF. CDR3 DNA: TGTGCCAGATCCCAGGGGTGCCAAGAGACCCAGTACTTC.

This chain joins TRBV19 and TRBJ1-5; 9 nucleotides align to TRBD1. The junction had 6 bases not matched to a gene; V was cut back by 2 bases and J by 1 base. Per the germline V gene, CDR1 is LNHDA and CDR2 is SQIVND (reference sequence). The CDR3 spans 17 residues. CDR3 loop: CASSIPSGTGSNQPQHF. DNA of the CDR3: TGTGCCAGTAGTATACCCTCCGGGACAGGGAGCAATCAGCCCCAGCATTTT.

V gene TRBV10-2 combines with J gene TRBJ1-1, with 9 nucleotides matching TRBD1. Looked up from germline, CDR1 is WSHSY and CDR2 is SAAADI. This CDR3 region has 13 residues. The trim removed 8 bases at V and 4 bases at J, leaving 5 bases unmatched. CDR3 DNA sequence: TGCGCCAGCTCGGACAGGGGAGCCACTGAAGCTTTCTTT. Amino acids: CASSDRGATEAFF.

This chain connects TRBV18 to TRBJ1-3; D possibly corresponds to TRBD1 (6 bases). This CDR3 contains 15 residues. Per the germline V gene, CDR1 is KGHSH and CDR2 is LQKENI. The V end lost 3 bases, the J end lost 4 bases, and 13 bases lay between the germline ends. The CDR3 DNA sequence: TGTGCCAGCTCACCGGGGGCAGGGGACGGAAACACCATATATTTT. This codes for CASSPGAGDGNTIYF. The variable domain in full, completed from reference TRBV18 and TRBJ1-3, reads NAGVMQNPRHLVRRRGQEARLRCSPMKGHSHVYWYRQLPEEGLKFMVYLQKENIIDESGMPKERFSAEFPKEGPSILRIQQVVRGDSAAYFCASSPGAGDGNTIYFGEGSWLTVV.

V and J are TRBV5-1 and TRBJ2-1; no firm D call. Germline loops: CDR1 SGHRS, CDR2 YFSETQ. This CDR3 is 13 amino acids long. The ends were cut back, 5 bases at V and 4 bases at J, with 10 bases in the middle. DNA of the CDR3: TGCGCCAGCAGTATGGGCACGTACAATGAGCAGTTCTTC. The encoded protein is CASSMGTYNEQFF.

The chain links TRBV5-4 to TRBJ2-2; D gene uncertain. The CDR3 sequence is 16 residues long. The V end was cut by 0 bases, the J end by 4 bases, with 13 bases between. The germline CDR1 and CDR2 sequences are SGHNT and YYREEE (reference sequence). The CDR3 nucleotides read TGTGCCAGCAGCTTGGCCGAAAGGGTAGGCACCGGGGAGCTGTTTTTT. This sequence encodes CASSLAERVGTGELFF.

The CDR3 DNA sequence: TGTGCCAGCAGCCAAGTAGTGACCGGGGGCAGGGTGGCCAAAAACATTCAGTACTTC. It yields the protein CASSQVVTGGRVAKNIQYF. V is TRBV3-1 (or the pseudogene TRBV3-2) and J is TRBJ2-4, with D possibly called TRBD1 or TRBD2 (6 bases each). CDR3 length equals 19 residues. Germline V gene lookup returns CDR1 LGHDT and CDR2 YNNKEL (reference sequence). V was trimmed by 1 base and J by 1 base, leaving 20 bases between them.